Below, 32 T cell receptor beta chains from the same sample are listed, as sequenced in a study of T cells in Graves' hyperthyroidism and ophthalmopathy. Authors of the study amplified TCR beta CDR3 regions from RNA transcripts. First-round RT-PCR with HTBI primers amplified the TCR CDR3 region. TCRdb called the multiplex PCR reads again in MiXCR, with one record for every CDR3 protein. The repertoire consists of 95,000 to 110,000 distinct CDR3 sequences, with 15% to 20% occurring once and the leading ten covering 35% to 50%. Sequenced: blood. The receptor source for this set is a woman aged 45-65 years with Graves' hyperthyroidism.

This clonotype was seen ten or more times. CDR3 in amino acids: CASHHTGTGDYGYTF. The CDR3 region has the DNA TGTGCCAGTCATCACACCGGGACAGGGGACTATGGCTACACCTTC. This chain joins TRBV19 and TRBJ1-2, with TRBD1 matching 10 bases. V was pared by 8 bases and J by 3 bases, with 9 bases of the junction left unmatched. The CDR3 extends over 15 amino acids. Germline CDR1 is LNHDA and CDR2 is SQIVND (reference sequence).

This clonotype has a count of ten or more. The chain couples TRBV14 to TRBJ2-2, with 7 bases aligning to TRBD1. Losses at the gene ends were 2 bases for V and 7 bases for J; bases not matched to a gene: 10. This CDR3 region has 16 residues. Germline V gives CDR1 SGHDN, CDR2 FVKESK. The CDR3 region is CASSQMLGTVYGELFF. The CDR3 bases are TGTGCCAGCAGCCAAATGCTCGGGACAGTTTACGGGGAGCTGTTTTTT.

This clonotype was seen many times. This clone may be a read error of a much larger clone one base away. The rearrangement uses TRBV27 and TRBJ2-7; perhaps TRBD1 as D (5 bases). Germline V lookup: CDR1 MNHEY, CDR2 SMNVEV (reference sequence). The CDR3 loop spans 13 amino acids. The V end lost 6 bases, the J end lost 3 bases, and 12 bases lay between the germline ends. The CDR3: CASSWGRVYEQYF. CDR3 coding DNA: TGTGCCAGCAGCTGGGGCAGGGTCTACGAGCAGTACTTC.

The chain recombines TRBV3-1 with TRBJ2-1, with 12 bases fitting TRBD2. J gave up 4 bases and V 1 base, and 5 bases lay outside the gene matches. Looked up from germline, CDR1 is LGHDT and CDR2 is YNNKEL (reference sequence). The CDR3 is 17 residues long. The CDR3 protein is CASSQGGLAGGYNEQFF. CDR3 DNA: TGTGCCAGCAGCCAAGGGGGGCTAGCGGGAGGGTACAATGAGCAGTTCTTC.

V is TRBV6-2 or TRBV6-3 and J is TRBJ1-2, with D uncertain. This CDR3 is 13 amino acids long. V gave up 2 bases and J gave up 4 bases, with 8 bases separating them. Germline lookup yields CDR1 MNHEY and CDR2 SVGEGT. The CDR3, as DNA: TGTGCCAGCAGTTACATGCTGGGCTATGGCTACACCTTC. Its protein is CASSYMLGYGYTF.

This clonotype was counted between two and nine times. The CDR3, as DNA: TGTGCCAGCAGCGACCGGGACAGGGAAGCTGGGGCCAACGTCCTGACTTTC. Translating it yields CASSDRDREAGANVLTF. This chain links TRBV13 with TRBJ2-6; 9 bases match TRBD1. V was clipped by 5 bases and J by 2 bases; unmatched bases: 7. Germline CDR1 is PRHDT and CDR2 is FYEKMQ (reference sequence). The CDR3 runs 17 residues.

This clonotype occurred many times. This chain joins TRBV6-1 and TRBJ2-1, with 12 bases lining up with TRBD2. There are 16 residues in the CDR3. V was pared by 3 bases and J by 2 bases, with 2 bases of the junction left unmatched. CDR1 MNHNS and CDR2 SASEGT come from the germline V gene. The CDR3 reads CASSEPSGRAYNEQFF. The CDR3 nucleotides read TGTGCCAGCAGTGAGCCTAGCGGGAGGGCCTACAATGAGCAGTTCTTC.

This clonotype was recorded at least ten times. The chain combines TRBV30 with TRBJ1-1; D is unclear. This CDR3 is 15 amino acids long. V dropped 0 bases and J dropped 0 bases, with 11 bases sitting between them. Germline V gene lookup returns CDR1 GTSNPN and CDR2 SVGIG (reference sequence). The CDR3 loop reads CAWSVDKWMNTEAFF. CDR3 in DNA: TGTGCCTGGAGTGTAGATAAGTGGATGAACACTGAAGCTTTCTTT.

This clonotype was recorded many times. This sequence joins TRBV3-1 and TRBJ2-1; D is possibly TRBD2 (5 bases). Germline V lookup: CDR1 LGHDT, CDR2 YNNKEL (reference sequence). CDR3 length: 14 residues. The ends were cut back, 4 bases at V and 3 bases at J, with 10 bases in the middle. The CDR3 DNA reads as TGTGCCAGCAGCCCCCTCGGAGGCTACAATGAGCAGTTCTTC. Protein: CASSPLGGYNEQFF.

This clonotype was observed many times. The chain employs TRBV27 and TRBJ2-7; D is perhaps TRBD1 (7 bases). From germline, CDR1 is MNHEY and CDR2 SMNVEV (reference sequence). With 6 bases removed from V and 5 bases from J, the gap between germline ends came to 17 bases. The length of the CDR3 is 14 residues. As DNA, the CDR3 is TGTGCCAGCAGCCCCAGGGGGGCCAGCCACGAGCAGTACGTC. This translates into CASSPRGASHEQYV.

Ten or more counts support this clonotype. The chain employs TRBV5-1 and TRBJ1-4; D gene ambiguous. The V end was cut by 3 bases, the J end by 4 bases, with 10 bases between. Germline V lookup: CDR1 SGHRS, CDR2 YFSETQ. The CDR3 totals 14 residues. The CDR3 sequence: CASSSSVNNEKLFF. As DNA, the CDR3 is TGCGCCAGCAGCTCATCAGTAAATAATGAAAAACTGTTTTTT. The variable domain in full, with the rest retrieved from reference TRBV5-1 and TRBJ1-4, is KAGVTQTPRYLIKTRGQQVTLSCSPISGHRSVSWYQQTPGQGLQFLFEYFSETQRNKGNFPGRFSGRQFSNSRSEMNVSTLELGDSALYLCASSSSVNNEKLFFGSGTQLSVL.

There are many counts of this clonotype. The chain uses TRBV12-5 and TRBJ2-7; D is unclear. There are 16 residues in the CDR3. Germline V gene data show CDR1 as LGHNT and CDR2 as FRNRAP. Between the trimmed V and J ends, which lost 1 base and 1 base, there was a span of 14 bases. The CDR3 is CASGLDDLRLSYEQYV. In nucleotides, the CDR3 is TGTGCTAGTGGTTTGGACGACCTTAGGTTGTCCTACGAGCAGTACGTC.

Only a few counts were recorded for this clonotype. The chain combines TRBV27 with TRBJ1-2, with 7 bases that match TRBD1. Germline V gene sequence: CDR1 MNHEY, CDR2 SMNVEV (reference sequence). The CDR3 is 13 amino acids. The ends lost 3 bases at V and 10 bases at J; junction bases unmatched: 8. CDR3 sequence: CASSFRGGADYTF. The CDR3 bases are TGTGCCAGCAGTTTTCGAGGGGGCGCGGACTACACCTTC.

This clonotype occurred a few times. The genes are TRBV10-3 and TRBJ2-1, with a possible D match to TRBD2 (6 bases). The ends were cut back, 7 bases at V and 8 bases at J, with 27 bases in the middle. This CDR3 has 17 amino acids. Germline V gene sequence: CDR1 ENHRY, CDR2 SYGVKD. CDR3 nucleotides: TGTGCCATCACATCGGTGGCGGGACCCACCACTTTCGATGAGCAGTTCTTC. This translates into CAITSVAGPTTFDEQFF.

The sample holds many counts of this clonotype. This chain joins TRBV9 and TRBJ2-5; 8 nucleotides align to TRBD2. The CDR3 is 17 amino acids. V lost 0 bases, J lost 3 bases, and 10 bases stayed unmatched. Germline values: CDR1 SGDLS, CDR2 YYNGEE. The DNA of the CDR3 is TGTGCCAGCAGCGTAGGAGTGGGGGGACTAGGGGAAGAGACCCAGTACTTC. Translating gives CASSVGVGGLGEETQYF.

This clonotype came up many times. The chain couples TRBV11-2 to TRBJ2-3; D gene ambiguous. V was clipped by 1 base and J by 4 bases, with 6 bases between them. The germline V gene encodes CDR1 SGHAT and CDR2 FQNNGV. The CDR3 loop spans 13 amino acids. Here the CDR3 reads CASSLVNADTQYF. CDR3 DNA sequence: TGTGCCAGCAGCTTAGTTAATGCAGATACGCAGTATTTT. The full variable domain, in which reference TRBV11-2 and TRBJ2-3 provide the parts outside the CDR3, is EAGVAQSPRYKIIEKRQSVAFWCNPISGHATLYWYQQILGQGPKLLIQFQNNGVVDDSQLPKDRFSAERLKGVDSTLKIQPAKLEDSAVYLCASSLVNADTQYFGPGTRLTVL.

This clonotype was counted ten times or more. This sequence joins TRBV7-2 and TRBJ1-5; TRBD1 might be the D (5 bases). Deletions cut 3 bases from V and 0 bases from J, with 6 bases between. The CDR3 has 14 residues. CDR1 and CDR2 from the germline V gene are SGHTA and FQGNSA. CDR3 protein: CASSFDSSNQPQHF. CDR3 nucleotides: TGTGCCAGCAGCTTCGACAGTAGCAATCAGCCCCAGCATTTT.

A single count supports this clonotype. The V gene is TRBV20-1, the J gene TRBJ2-2, with 14 bases lining up with TRBD2. This CDR3 contains 20 residues. V dropped 3 bases and J dropped 1; count of bases not matched to a gene: 13. Germline V lookup: CDR1 DFQATT, CDR2 SNEGSKA (reference sequence). CDR3 region: CSASGGTSGRNSMNTGELFF. In nucleotides, the CDR3 is TGCAGTGCTAGCGGGGGGACTAGCGGGAGAAATAGTATGAACACCGGGGAGCTGTTTTTT.

V is TRBV15 and J is TRBJ2-1; D possibly corresponds to TRBD2 (5 bases). Germline-derived CDR1 and CDR2 are LNHNV and YYDKDF (reference sequence). The V gene lost 1 base and the J gene lost 0 bases, with 7 bases spanning the gap. The CDR3 length is 15 residues. The CDR3 here is CATSRGGGSYNEQFF. As DNA, the CDR3 is TGTGCCACCAGCAGAGGAGGAGGCTCCTACAATGAGCAGTTCTTC. Drawing the rest from reference TRBV15 and TRBJ2-1, the complete variable domain is DAMVIQNPRYQVTQFGKPVTLSCSQTLNHNVMYWYQQKSSQAPKLLFHYYDKDFNNEADTPDNFQSRRPNTSFCFLDIRSPGLGDTAMYLCATSRGGGSYNEQFFGPGTRLTVL.

Ten or more counts support this clonotype. The chain couples TRBV29-1 to TRBJ2-2; D might be TRBD1 or TRBD2, each matching 5 bases. V gave up 4 bases and J gave up 2 bases, with 8 bases separating them. The germline V gene encodes CDR1 SQVTM and CDR2 ANQGSEA. CDR3 length: 13 amino acids. This CDR3 is CSVVGTNTGELFF. Here the CDR3 DNA reads TGCAGCGTTGTCGGGACCAACACCGGGGAGCTGTTTTTT.

This clonotype was observed many times. The V gene is TRBV27, the J gene TRBJ2-2; TRBD1 matches 7 bases. V shed 6 bases and J 3 bases; nucleotides not matched to a gene: 4. CDR1 is MNHEY and CDR2 is SMNVEV in the germline V gene (reference sequence). The CDR3 runs 14 residues. DNA of the CDR3: TGTGCCAGCAGACCGGGACAGTACACCGGGGAGCTGTTTTTT. It yields the protein CASRPGQYTGELFF.

This clonotype was observed many times. The chain uses TRBV11-2 and TRBJ2-7; TRBD2 agrees at 13 bases. This CDR3 is 16 amino acids long. From germline, CDR1 is SGHAT and CDR2 FQNNGV. The V and J ends lost 5 bases and 7 bases, in that order; junction bases with no gene match: 11. The chain's CDR3 is CASSAATSGRAIEQYF. The CDR3 DNA is TGTGCCAGCAGCGCCGCAACTAGCGGGAGGGCGATTGAGCAGTACTTC.

This clonotype was found many times. This rearrangement joins TRBV27 to TRBJ2-1; 9 bases are shared with TRBD2. The CDR3 loop spans 15 amino acids. Germline V gives CDR1 MNHEY, CDR2 SMNVEV (reference sequence). J was trimmed by 3 bases and V by 2 bases; bases with no gene match: 2. The CDR3 region has the DNA TGTGCCAGCAGTTTAATTAGCGGGGGCTACAATGAGCAGTTCTTC. It translates to CASSLISGGYNEQFF.

At least ten counts were recorded for this clonotype. J is TRBJ2-3 and V is TRBV12-3 or TRBV12-4; D is uncertain. The V end was cut by 2 bases, the J end by 1 base, with 7 bases between. This CDR3 spans 14 amino acids. CDR3 region: CASSLTFGTDTQYF. CDR3 nucleotide sequence: TGTGCCAGCAGTTTAACGTTCGGCACAGATACGCAGTATTTT.

This clonotype was observed many times. The V and J genes are TRBV2 and TRBJ1-1, with unresolved D. The germline gives CDR1 SNHLY, CDR2 FYNNEI. This CDR3 is built from 15 residues. V shed 4 bases and J shed 4 bases, with 16 bases lying between them. CDR3 in DNA: TGTGCCAGCAGTGTTGGCACCGTGGGCTTCACTGAAGCTTTCTTT. Protein: CASSVGTVGFTEAFF.

This clonotype was observed many times. CDR3 residues: CASRRGGSENTEAFF. CDR3 DNA sequence: TGCGCCAGCAGGCGTGGAGGGTCGGAGAACACTGAAGCTTTCTTT. The genes are TRBV5-1 and TRBJ1-1, with D unresolved. This CDR3 has 15 amino acids. Germline V gene sequence: CDR1 SGHRS, CDR2 YFSETQ. Trimming cost V 5 bases and J 1 base, with 15 bases left between them.

This clonotype was seen ten or more times. V and J are TRBV5-1 and TRBJ1-3; D is undetermined. The CDR3 contains 12 residues. Germline V CDR1 and CDR2: SGHRS, YFSETQ. The V and J ends lost 4 bases and 2 bases respectively, with 4 bases between them. The CDR3 spells CASSPAGNTIYF. The CDR3 DNA sequence: TGCGCCAGCAGCCCGGCTGGAAACACCATATATTTT.

A few counts support this clonotype. The chain combines TRBV25-1 with TRBJ2-7, with 8 bases matching TRBD2. Per the germline V gene, CDR1 is MGHDK and CDR2 is SYGVNS. CDR3 length equals 16 residues. The V gene end was trimmed by 1 base and the J gene end by 2 bases; junction bases not matched to a gene: 7. CDR3 coding DNA: TGTGCCAGCAGTGAATTCCCACGGGGGGGGACCTACGAGCAGTACTTC. Amino acid sequence: CASSEFPRGGTYEQYF.

There are many counts of this clonotype. The chain combines TRBV12-3 or TRBV12-4 with TRBJ2-1, with TRBD2 matching over 13 bases. Losses at the gene ends were 6 bases for V and 4 bases for J; bases not matched to a gene: 9. CDR3 size: 17 residues. The CDR3 reads CASSKHGTSGTYNEQFF. CDR3 DNA: TGTGCCAGCAGCAAACACGGGACTAGCGGGACTTACAATGAGCAGTTCTTC.

This clonotype appeared many times. The gene calls are TRBV28 and TRBJ2-1, with D tentatively TRBD1 (6 bases). Germline loops: CDR1 MDHEN, CDR2 SYDVKM. The V end lost 7 bases, the J end lost 8 bases, and 21 bases lay between the germline ends. The CDR3 extends over 15 amino acids. The CDR3 loop is CASNSFANRVYEQFF. The CDR3 nucleotides read TGTGCCAGCAACAGTTTTGCGAACAGGGTCTATGAGCAGTTCTTC.

V and J are TRBV20-1 and TRBJ1-5; the match to TRBD1 covers 7 bases. The CDR3 sequence is 14 residues long. The V and J ends lost 3 bases and 6 bases, in that order; junction bases with no gene match: 8. Germline assignment: CDR1 DFQATT and CDR2 SNEGSKA (reference sequence). CDR3: CSASNRGISQPQHF. The CDR3 nucleotides are TGCAGTGCTAGCAACAGGGGTATAAGTCAGCCCCAGCATTTT.

The chain recombines TRBV11-2 with TRBJ2-7, with D hard to call. This CDR3 has 12 residues. The germline V and J ends were trimmed by 5 bases and 5 bases, with 10 bases remaining between them. From germline, CDR1 is SGHAT and CDR2 FQNNGV. The CDR3 spells CASSLSNHEQYF. In DNA, the CDR3 is TGTGCCAGCAGCCTGTCAAACCACGAGCAGTACTTC.